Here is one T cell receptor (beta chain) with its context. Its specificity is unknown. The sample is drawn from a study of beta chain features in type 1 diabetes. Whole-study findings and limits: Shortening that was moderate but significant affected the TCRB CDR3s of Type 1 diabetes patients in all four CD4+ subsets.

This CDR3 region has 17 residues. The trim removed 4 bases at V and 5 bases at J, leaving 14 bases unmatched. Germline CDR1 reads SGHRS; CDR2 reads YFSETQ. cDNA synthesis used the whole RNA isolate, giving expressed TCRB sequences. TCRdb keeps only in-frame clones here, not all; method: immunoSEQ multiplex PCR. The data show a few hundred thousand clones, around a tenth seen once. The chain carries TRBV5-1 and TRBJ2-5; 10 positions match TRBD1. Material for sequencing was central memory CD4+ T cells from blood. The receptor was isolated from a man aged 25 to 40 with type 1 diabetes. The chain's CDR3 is CASSRTNRDRGSETQYF. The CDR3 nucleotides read TGCGCCAGCAGCCGGACCAACCGGGACAGGGGATCGGAGACCCAGTACTTC.